This T cell receptor beta chain was found in a study of T cell responses to AZD1222 COVID-19 vaccine. Turning to this clone: Its target is unknown.

V was clipped by 5 bases and J by 7 bases; unmatched bases: 8. Germline V gives CDR1 KGHSH, CDR2 LQKENI. The CDR3 is made up of 13 amino acids. Study-level findings and limits: Spike-specific TCRs gained breadth and depth after people received two AZD1222 doses. No repertoire was sampled before or during the peak T cell response, only after it. Clonal diversity was possibly underestimated; the donors were predominantly white British and more often female.

The data were produced by immunoSEQ multiplex PCR, yet TCRdb's version contains in-frame clones alone and is incomplete. The sample records over 90,000 clones, 91% being singletons. The V gene is TRBV18, the J gene TRBJ2-7; TRBD1 aligns across 7 bases. The material was peripheral blood, obtained on day 0 of AZD1222 vaccination. This receptor was obtained from an adult in good health. The CDR3 loop reads CASSDYRGSEQYF. The CDR3 nucleotides read TGTGCCAGCTCAGACTACAGGGGATCGGAGCAGTACTTC.